These 14 T cell receptor beta chains came from one sample sequenced in a study of T cells in Graves' hyperthyroidism and ophthalmopathy. The source material, RNA transcripts, was used to amplify TCR beta CDR3 regions. The HTBI primer set served for first-round RT-PCR of the TCR CDR3. TCRdb re-called the multiplex PCR reads through MiXCR, storing one row per CDR3 protein. The sample lists a few hundred thousand distinct CDR3 sequences, roughly 12% occurring once. The sequenced sample was blood. The receptor set was obtained from a man aged 25-40 years with Graves' hyperthyroidism that later progressed to Graves' ophthalmopathy.

This clonotype has at least ten counts. The chain recombines TRBV28 with TRBJ1-1; the match to TRBD1 covers 8 bases. The ends lost 4 bases at V and 4 bases at J; junction bases unmatched: 5. Germline V gene data show CDR1 as MDHEN and CDR2 as SYDVKM. The CDR3 is 14 residues long. DNA of the CDR3: TGTGCCAGCAGTTCGGCGACAGGGGTCACTGAAGCTTTCTTT. Amino acids: CASSSATGVTEAFF.

This clonotype was seen ten or more times. The chain recombines TRBV2 with TRBJ2-5; unclear D gene. Germline V gene sequence: CDR1 SNHLY, CDR2 FYNNEI. Trimming left V 1 base short and J 1 base short, with 7 bases between. This CDR3 spans 14 amino acids. CDR3 DNA sequence: TGTGCCAGCAGTGAAGTACGGTCCCAAGAGACCCAGTACTTC. It codes for CASSEVRSQETQYF.

In this sample, this clonotype turned up many times. V and J are TRBV7-3 and TRBJ2-7; no reliable D call. The CDR3 is 13 residues long. Trimming cost V 0 bases and J 6 bases, with 9 bases left between them. Germline values: CDR1 SGHTA, CDR2 FQGTGA. The CDR3 sequence: CASSLTSSAEQYF. As DNA, the CDR3 is TGTGCCAGCAGCTTAACAAGCAGCGCCGAGCAGTACTTC.

This clonotype was found a few times. The chain recombines TRBV15 with TRBJ2-7; D remains unclear. Germline CDR1 reads LNHNV; CDR2 reads YYDKDF (reference sequence). The length of the CDR3 is 13 residues. Trimming removed 5 bases from V and 5 bases from J, with 13 bases in between. The chain's CDR3 is CATSRLYGHEQYF. In nucleotides, the CDR3 is TGTGCCACCAGCCGCCTCTATGGGCACGAGCAGTACTTC.

This clonotype was counted ten times or more. This rearrangement joins TRBV12-3 or TRBV12-4 to TRBJ2-7, with D unresolved. V lost 2 bases, J lost 6 bases, and 11 bases lay in between. The CDR3 length is 13 residues. CDR3 amino acids: CASSLSPFGEQYF. CDR3 DNA sequence: TGTGCCAGCAGTTTATCCCCTTTCGGCGAGCAGTACTTC.

This clonotype was picked up many times. The V and J genes are TRBV18 and TRBJ1-1, with no clear D. In germline, CDR1 is KGHSH, CDR2 LQKENI. V was clipped by 2 bases and J by 6 bases, with 10 bases between them. CDR3 size: 13 residues. The CDR3 nucleotides read TGTGCCAGCTCACCAGGGGAGTTCGCTGAAGCTTTCTTT. It translates to CASSPGEFAEAFF.

This clonotype was seen a few times. V gene TRBV4-1 combines with J gene TRBJ2-7; TRBD1 agrees at 10 bases. The CDR3 is 17 amino acids. The germline CDR1 and CDR2 sequences are MGHRA and YSYEKL. V lost 0 bases to trimming and J lost 1 base; unmatched junction nucleotides: 6. The CDR3 loop is CASSQDLGTGVSYEQYF. CDR3 nucleotides: TGCGCCAGCAGCCAAGATCTCGGGACAGGGGTTTCCTACGAGCAGTACTTC.

This clonotype was counted between two and nine times. This sequence joins TRBV6-5 and TRBJ1-3; possibly TRBD1 for D (5 bases). The CDR3 loop spans 13 amino acids. Germline values: CDR1 MNHEY, CDR2 SVGAGI. Deletions cut 0 bases from V and 8 bases from J, with 8 bases between. The CDR3 protein is CASSYSGGYTIYF. The CDR3, as DNA: TGTGCCAGCAGTTACTCCGGGGGGTACACCATATATTTT.

Many counts were recorded for this clonotype. The gene calls are TRBV5-1 and TRBJ2-1; D not certain. The V end was cut by 4 bases, the J end by 4 bases, with 12 bases between. The CDR3 has 14 amino acids. The germline V gene encodes CDR1 SGHRS and CDR2 YFSETQ. CDR3 coding DNA: TGCGCCAGCAGCAAGGACGGAGATTACAATGAGCAGTTCTTC. Translating it yields CASSKDGDYNEQFF.

Many counts were recorded for this clonotype. The V and J genes are TRBV11-3 and TRBJ2-3, with 8 bases matching TRBD1. Germline V gene sequence: CDR1 SGHNT, CDR2 YENEEA. Trimming at V came to 5 bases and at J to 6 bases, leaving 7 bases not matched to a gene. The CDR3 has 14 amino acids. Here the CDR3 reads CASSPTDREDTQYF. CDR3 bases: TGTGCCAGCAGCCCCACGGACAGGGAGGATACGCAGTATTTT.

This clonotype occurred many times. The chain uses TRBV5-8 and TRBJ1-2; a possible D gene is TRBD1 (5 bases). V lost 6 bases to trimming and J lost 0 bases, with 12 bases between them. Germline V gene sequence: CDR1 SGHTS, CDR2 YDEGEE. This CDR3 has 14 residues. The CDR3 DNA reads as TGTGCCAGCACGGACACCACGACTAACTATGGCTACACCTTC. As protein: CASTDTTTNYGYTF.

With respect to this clonotype: This may stem from a read error, because a much larger clone lies one nucleotide away. The chain employs TRBV7-9 and TRBJ2-3; D is unclear. There are 13 residues in the CDR3. Germline assignment: CDR1 SEHNR and CDR2 FQNEAQ (reference sequence). The CDR3 DNA is TGTGCCAGCAGAGCAGACGTCGCAGATAAGCAGTATTTT. The encoded protein is CASRADVADKQYF.

This clonotype came up a few times. The chain joins TRBV7-9 to TRBJ2-3, with 11 bases identical to TRBD2. After removal of 6 bases from V and 2 bases from J, the junction contained 7 bases not matched to a gene. The germline V gene has CDR1 SEHNR and CDR2 FQNEAQ (reference sequence). The CDR3 runs to 16 residues. In nucleotides, the CDR3 is TGTGCCAGCAGATTCAGGACTAGCGGGTCCACAGATACGCAGTATTTT. Translating it yields CASRFRTSGSTDTQYF.

At least ten counts were recorded for this clonotype. The chain recombines TRBV27 with TRBJ1-3; D is undetermined. V lost 2 bases and J lost 4, with 9 bases in between. Germline-derived CDR1 and CDR2 are MNHEY and SMNVEV (reference sequence). This CDR3 has 14 residues. The CDR3 DNA sequence: TGTGCCAGCAGTTTAAAAGGCAGGGGAAACACCATATATTTT. Its protein is CASSLKGRGNTIYF.